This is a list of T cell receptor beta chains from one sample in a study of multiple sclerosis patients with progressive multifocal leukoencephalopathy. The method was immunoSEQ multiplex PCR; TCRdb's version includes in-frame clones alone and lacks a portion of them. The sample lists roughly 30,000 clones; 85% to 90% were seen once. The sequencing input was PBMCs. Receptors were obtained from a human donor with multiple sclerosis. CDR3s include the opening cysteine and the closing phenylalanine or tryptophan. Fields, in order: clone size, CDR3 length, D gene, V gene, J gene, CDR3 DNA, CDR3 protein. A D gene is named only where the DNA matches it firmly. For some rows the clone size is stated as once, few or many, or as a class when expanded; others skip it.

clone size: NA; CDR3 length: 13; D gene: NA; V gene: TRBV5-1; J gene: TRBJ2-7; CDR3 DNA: TGCGCCAGCAGCCTGGACACTGCCCGCGAGCAGTACTTC; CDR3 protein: CASSLDTAREQYF
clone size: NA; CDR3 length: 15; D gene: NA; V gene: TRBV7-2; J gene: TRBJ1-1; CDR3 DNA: TGTGCCAGCAGCTCAGGGACGGTGGGGAACACTGAAGCTTTCTTT; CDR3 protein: CASSSGTVGNTEAFF
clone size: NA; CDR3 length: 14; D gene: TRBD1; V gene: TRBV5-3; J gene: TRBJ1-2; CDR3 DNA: TGTGCCAGAAGCTTACAGGGGAGACGAGGGGGCTACACCTTC; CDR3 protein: CARSLQGRRGGYTF
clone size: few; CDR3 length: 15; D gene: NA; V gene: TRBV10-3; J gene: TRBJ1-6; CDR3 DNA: TGTGCCATCAGTGGAGGAGACAGGACCAATTCACCCCTCCACTTT; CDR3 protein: CAISGGDRTNSPLHF
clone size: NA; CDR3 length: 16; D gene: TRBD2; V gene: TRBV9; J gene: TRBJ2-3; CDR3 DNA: TGTGCCAGCAGCGTAGAAGGTAGCGGGGACACAGATACGCAGTATTTT; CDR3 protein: CASSVEGSGDTDTQYF
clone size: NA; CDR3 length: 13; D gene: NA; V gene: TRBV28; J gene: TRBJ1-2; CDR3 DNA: TGTGCCAGCAGTCCCCCCGGGACCTATGGCTACACCTTC; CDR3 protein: CASSPPGTYGYTF
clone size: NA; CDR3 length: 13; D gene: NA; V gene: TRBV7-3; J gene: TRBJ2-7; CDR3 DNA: TGTGCCAGCAGCTTGTCCAGGGAGTCCGAGCAGTACTTC; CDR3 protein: CASSLSRESEQYF
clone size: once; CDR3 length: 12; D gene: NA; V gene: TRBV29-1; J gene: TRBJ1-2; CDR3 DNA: TGCAGCGTTCCATTAACAGGTTATGGCTACACCTTC; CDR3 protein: CSVPLTGYGYTF
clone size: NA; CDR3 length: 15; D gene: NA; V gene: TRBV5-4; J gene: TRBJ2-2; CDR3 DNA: TGTGCCAGCAGCTTAAGTCTGGGGGAGGTCGGGGAGCTGTTTTTT; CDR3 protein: CASSLSLGEVGELFF
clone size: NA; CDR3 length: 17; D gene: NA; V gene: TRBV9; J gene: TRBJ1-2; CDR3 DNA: TGTGCCAGCAGTAGGGGTCGGGGCGCCATAGGGGACTATGGCTACACCTTC; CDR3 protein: CASSRGRGAIGDYGYTF
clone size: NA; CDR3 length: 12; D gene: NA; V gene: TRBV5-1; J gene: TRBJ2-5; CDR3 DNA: TGCGCCAGCAGCTTTTCCCAAGAGACCCAGTACTTC; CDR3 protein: CASSFSQETQYF
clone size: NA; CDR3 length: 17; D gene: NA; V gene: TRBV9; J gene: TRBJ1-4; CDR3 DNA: TGTGCCAGCAGCGCCGGCGGCGGGGGAGGTTCTAATGAAAAACTGTTTTTT; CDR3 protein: CASSAGGGGGSNEKLFF
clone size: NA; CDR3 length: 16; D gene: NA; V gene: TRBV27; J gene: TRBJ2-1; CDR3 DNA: TGTGCCAGCAGTTTATACACAGGGTCGGGGGACAATGAGCAGTTCTTC; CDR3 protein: CASSLYTGSGDNEQFF
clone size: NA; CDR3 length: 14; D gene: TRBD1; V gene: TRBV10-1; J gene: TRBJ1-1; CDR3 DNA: TGCGCCAGCAGTGCCGACAGGGAATTTTCTGAAGCATTCTTT; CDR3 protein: CASSADREFSEAFF
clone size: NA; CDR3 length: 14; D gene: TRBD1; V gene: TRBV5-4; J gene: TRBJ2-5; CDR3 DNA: TGTGCCAGCAGCGTTGACAGGGGCAGGGAGACCCAGTACTTC; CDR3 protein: CASSVDRGRETQYF
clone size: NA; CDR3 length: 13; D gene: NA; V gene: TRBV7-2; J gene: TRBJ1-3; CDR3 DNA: TGTGCCAGCAGCTTAACAGCTGGAAACACCATATATTTT; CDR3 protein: CASSLTAGNTIYF
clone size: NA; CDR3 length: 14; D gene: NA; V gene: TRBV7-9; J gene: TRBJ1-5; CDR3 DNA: TGTGCCAGCAGCTTCCTGGACCCATATCAGCCCCAGCATTTT; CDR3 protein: CASSFLDPYQPQHF
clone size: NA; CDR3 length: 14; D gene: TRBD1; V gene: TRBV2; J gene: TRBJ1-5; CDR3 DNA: TGTGCCAGCAGTGTTACAGGGGGCGATCAGCCCCAGCATTTT; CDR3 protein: CASSVTGGDQPQHF
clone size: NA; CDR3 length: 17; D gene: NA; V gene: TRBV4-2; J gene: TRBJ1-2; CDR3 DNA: TGTGCCAGCAGCCAAGAGGTTTTGGGGCGGACTAACTATGGCTACACCTTC; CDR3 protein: CASSQEVLGRTNYGYTF
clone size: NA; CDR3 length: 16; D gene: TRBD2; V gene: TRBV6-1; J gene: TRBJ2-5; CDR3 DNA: TGTGCCAGCAGTGAAAACGTGGGAGGGTTCCAAGAGACCCAGTACTTC; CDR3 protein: CASSENVGGFQETQYF
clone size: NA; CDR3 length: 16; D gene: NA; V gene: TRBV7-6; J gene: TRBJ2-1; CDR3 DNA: TGTGCCAGCAGCTTAGCGCTGGGCGGGCGGGGTGCTGAGCAGTTCTTC; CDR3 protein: CASSLALGGRGAEQFF
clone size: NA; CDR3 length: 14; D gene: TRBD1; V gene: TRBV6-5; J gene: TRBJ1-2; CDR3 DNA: TGTGCCAGCAGGGTACGACAGGGGTTTTATGGCTACACCTTC; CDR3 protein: CASRVRQGFYGYTF
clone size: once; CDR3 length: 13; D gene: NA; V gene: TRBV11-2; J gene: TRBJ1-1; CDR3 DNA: TGTGCCAGCAGCTTAGCTTCCCCGCCTGAAGCTTTCTTT; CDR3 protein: CASSLASPPEAFF
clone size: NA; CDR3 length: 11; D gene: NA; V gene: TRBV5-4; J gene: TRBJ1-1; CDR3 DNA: TGTGCCAGCAGCTTGGACGAAGAAGCTTTCTTT; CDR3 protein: CASSLDEEAFF
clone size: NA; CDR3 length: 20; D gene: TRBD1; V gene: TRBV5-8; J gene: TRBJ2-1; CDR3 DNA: TGTGCCAGCAGCCCCCGATACGGGACAGGGGCTTTTATCTCCTACAATGAGCAGTTCTTC; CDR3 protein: CASSPRYGTGAFISYNEQFF
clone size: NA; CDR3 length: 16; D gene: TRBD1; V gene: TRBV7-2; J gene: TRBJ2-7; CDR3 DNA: TGTGCCAGCAGCAAAGGACCGGGACAGATAGCTTACGAGCAGTACTTC; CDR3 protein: CASSKGPGQIAYEQYF
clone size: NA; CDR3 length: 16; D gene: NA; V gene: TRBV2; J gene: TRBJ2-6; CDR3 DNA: TGTGCCAGCAGTGAAGGGAAGTTTTCTGGGGCCAACGTCCTGACTTTC; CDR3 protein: CASSEGKFSGANVLTF
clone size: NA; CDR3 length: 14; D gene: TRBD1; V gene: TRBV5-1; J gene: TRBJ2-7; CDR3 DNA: TGCGCCAGCAGCTTCCGGGACAGGGAGAGGGAGCAGTACTTC; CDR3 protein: CASSFRDREREQYF
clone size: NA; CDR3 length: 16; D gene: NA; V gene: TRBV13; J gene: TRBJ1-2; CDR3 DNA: TGTGCCAGCAGCCCAGAAACAGGGCGAGGGGTTTATGGCTACACCTTC; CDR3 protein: CASSPETGRGVYGYTF
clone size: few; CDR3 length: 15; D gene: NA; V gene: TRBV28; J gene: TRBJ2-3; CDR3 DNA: TGTGCCAGCAGTTTAGGATCGAGGGGCGCAGATACGCAGTATTTT; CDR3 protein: CASSLGSRGADTQYF
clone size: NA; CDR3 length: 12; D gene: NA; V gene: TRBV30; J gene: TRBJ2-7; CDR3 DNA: TGTGCCTGGAGTGCAGGGAGCTACGAGCAGTACTTC; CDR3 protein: CAWSAGSYEQYF